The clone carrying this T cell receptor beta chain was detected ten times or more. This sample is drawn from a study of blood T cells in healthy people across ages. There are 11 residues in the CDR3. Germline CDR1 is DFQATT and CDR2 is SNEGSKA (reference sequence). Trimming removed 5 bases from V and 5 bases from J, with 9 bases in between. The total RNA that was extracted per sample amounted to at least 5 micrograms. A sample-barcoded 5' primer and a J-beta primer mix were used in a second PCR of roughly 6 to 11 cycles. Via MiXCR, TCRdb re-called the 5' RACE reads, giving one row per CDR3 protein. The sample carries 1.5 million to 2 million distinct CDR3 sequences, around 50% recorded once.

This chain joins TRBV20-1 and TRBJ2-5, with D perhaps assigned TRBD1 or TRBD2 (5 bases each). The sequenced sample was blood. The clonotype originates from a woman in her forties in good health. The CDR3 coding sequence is TGCAGTGCTGGGACGACGGAGACCCAGTACTTC. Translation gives CSAGTTETQYF.